This entry lists 30 T cell receptor beta chains sequenced from one sample in a study of cytomegalovirus exposure and HLA in healthy donors. Use of 60 Vbeta and 13 Jbeta primers characterized the PCR. Sequencing used immunoSEQ multiplex PCR; TCRdb keeps in-frame clones, though not all of them. The sample shows more than 150,000 clones, roughly 85% of them seen only once. The source material was PBMCs. These TCRs come from a man between 18 and 29 years old in good health and CMV-seropositive.

The chain links TRBV29-1 to TRBJ1-3; TRBD1 might be the D (5 bases). The CDR3 consists of 14 residues. Germline loops: CDR1 SQVTM, CDR2 ANQGSEA. V dropped 3 bases and J dropped 4 bases, with 13 bases sitting between them. The CDR3 reads CSVEGGIWGNTIYF. The CDR3 DNA is TGCAGCGTTGAGGGGGGGATATGGGGAAACACCATATATTTT.

V usage is TRBV7-9 and J usage is TRBJ2-5; 9 positions match TRBD1. Germline V gene lookup returns CDR1 SEHNR and CDR2 FQNEAQ (reference sequence). V lost 4 bases and J lost 2; bases outside the gene matches: 5. The CDR3 consists of 15 residues. This CDR3 reads CASSWAGTGQETQYF. CDR3 DNA sequence: TGTGCCAGCAGCTGGGCCGGGACAGGGCAAGAGACCCAGTACTTC.

This clone occurred a few times. The genes are TRBV9 and TRBJ1-3; weak D call: TRBD1 (6 bases). The CDR3 has 15 amino acids. V was pared by 5 bases and J by 4 bases, with 16 bases between. Germline lookup yields CDR1 SGDLS and CDR2 YYNGEE. The CDR3 DNA is TGTGCCAGCAGGGGAATACAGGGACCCGGAAACACCATATATTTT. This gives the protein CASRGIQGPGNTIYF. The full variable domain, with the rest looked up from reference TRBV9 and TRBJ1-3, is DSGVTQTPKHLITATGQRVTLRCSPRSGDLSVYWYQQSLDQGLQFLIQYYNGEERAKGNILERFSAQQFPDLHSELNLSSLELGDSALYFCASRGIQGPGNTIYFGEGSWLTVV.

In DNA form, the CDR3 reads TGTGCCAGCAGCTTTGTAGCCCCCGGGGAGCTGTTTTTT. Translating it yields CASSFVAPGELFF. The rearrangement joins TRBV7-9 to TRBJ2-2, with D hard to call. Germline V gene lookup returns CDR1 SEHNR and CDR2 FQNEAQ (reference sequence). The V gene lost 3 bases and the J gene lost 6 bases, with 8 bases spanning the gap. This CDR3 has 13 residues.

This clone showed up just a few times. The chain is built from TRBV5-4 and TRBJ2-7; 8 positions agree with TRBD2. Germline loops: CDR1 SGHNT, CDR2 YYREEE (reference sequence). J was trimmed by 5 bases and V by 0 bases; bases with no gene match: 7. This CDR3 spans 15 amino acids. The CDR3, as DNA: TGTGCCAGCAGCTTGGCCTCCGCGGGGGGCAACGAGCAGTACTTC. As protein: CASSLASAGGNEQYF.

V gene TRBV7-8 combines with J gene TRBJ2-7, with a tentative D call TRBD1 (5 bases). The germline CDR1 and CDR2 sequences are SGHVS and FQNEAQ. V lost 5 bases, J lost 9 bases, and 20 bases lay in between. The CDR3 extends over 14 amino acids. CDR3 nucleotides: TGTGCCAGCAGCCTAGACGTATCAGGGTTCGGGCAGTACTTC. Translated: CASSLDVSGFGQYF.

The chain recombines TRBV5-6 with TRBJ2-5; D perhaps matches TRBD2 (6 bases). Deletions cut 4 bases from V and 0 bases from J, with 10 bases between. Germline V gene lookup returns CDR1 SGHDT and CDR2 YYEEEE. The CDR3 is 14 residues long. CDR3 in amino acids: CASSGGTYQETQYF. CDR3 sequence (DNA): TGTGCCAGCAGCGGCGGGACTTACCAAGAGACCCAGTACTTC.

The gene calls are TRBV19 and TRBJ2-7; 7 nucleotides align to TRBD2. V trimming: 5 bases; J trimming: 4 bases; junction bases outside the gene matches: 8. This CDR3 comprises 14 residues. CDR1 and CDR2 from the germline V gene are LNHDA and SQIVND (reference sequence). The DNA for the CDR3 is TGTGCCAGTAGTCCCCCACTAGCGTGGTACGAGCAGTACTTC. Protein product: CASSPPLAWYEQYF.

The chain has TRBV12-5 and TRBJ1-5, with 8 nucleotides matching TRBD1. The V gene's germline CDR1 is LGHNT and CDR2 FRNRAP. There are 14 residues in the CDR3. The V and J ends lost 4 bases and 2 bases, in that order; junction bases with no gene match: 1. The CDR3 region has the DNA TGTGCTAGTGGTTCAGGGGGCCGCAATCAGCCCCAGCATTTT. Translating gives CASGSGGRNQPQHF.

This clone was seen once. The chain has TRBV6-1 and TRBJ1-2; D may be TRBD1 (5 bases). Germline loops: CDR1 MNHNS, CDR2 SASEGT. V was pared by 1 base and J by 6 bases, with 24 bases between. The CDR3 length is 18 residues. CDR3 loop: CASSEGWGDGDYRDGYTF. In nucleotides, the CDR3 is TGTGCCAGCAGTGAAGGTTGGGGGGATGGGGACTATAGGGATGGCTACACCTTC.

V is TRBV25-1 and J is TRBJ1-1, with D unresolved. Trimming took 2 bases from V and 0 from J, leaving 13 bases between them. Germline lookup yields CDR1 MGHDK and CDR2 SYGVNS. CDR3 length: 16 amino acids. The CDR3, as DNA: TGTGCCAGCAGTGAAGACCTCGGGGTTTTGAACACTGAAGCTTTCTTT. The encoded protein is CASSEDLGVLNTEAFF.

The chain carries TRBV6-5 and TRBJ2-5; D not certain. The assigned J gene may be wrong: the sequence end matches TRBJ2-7 better. The CDR3 contains 14 residues. CDR1 is MNHEY and CDR2 is SVGAGI in the germline V gene. CDR3 in amino acids: CASSWSSSAYEQYF. CDR3 nucleotides: TGTGCCAGCAGTTGGTCCTCCAGCGCCTACGAGCAGTACTTC.

The rearrangement joins TRBV5-4 to TRBJ2-7; D may be TRBD2 (5 bases). This CDR3 is 12 amino acids long. Germline CDR1 SGHNT, CDR2 YYREEE (reference sequence). V was shortened by 4 bases and J by 3 bases, with 8 bases between the two germline ends. CDR3 DNA sequence: TGTGCCAGCAGCGTGGGAGACTACGAGCAGTACTTC. This translates into CASSVGDYEQYF. Combining the CDR3 with reference TRBV5-4 and TRBJ2-7 gives the whole variable domain ETGVTQSPTHLIKTRGQQVTLRCSSQSGHNTVSWYQQALGQGPQFIFQYYREEENGRGNFPPRFSGLQFPNYSSELNVNALELDDSALYLCASSVGDYEQYFGPGTRLTVT.

The chain carries TRBV11-2 and TRBJ2-1, with 7 bases lining up with TRBD2. The germline V gene encodes CDR1 SGHAT and CDR2 FQNNGV. The CDR3 is 13 residues long. Trimming removed 4 bases from V and 10 bases from J; junction bases left unmatched: 7. The chain's CDR3 is CASSSGLGSEQFF. The CDR3 region has the DNA TGTGCCAGCAGCTCCGGACTAGGTTCCGAGCAGTTCTTC.

This clone was recorded only once. The gene calls are TRBV19 and TRBJ2-2; 7 nucleotides align to TRBD1. The V gene's germline CDR1 is LNHDA and CDR2 SQIVND (reference sequence). V was clipped by 6 bases and J by 7 bases; unmatched bases: 8. The CDR3 loop spans 14 amino acids. The CDR3 sequence is CASRVQGLGGELFF. The CDR3 DNA reads TGTGCCAGTAGAGTACAGGGGTTGGGCGGGGAGCTGTTTTTT.

The chain couples TRBV5-1 to TRBJ2-3; TRBD1 agrees at 9 bases. V was pared by 0 bases and J by 4 bases, with 6 bases of the junction left unmatched. The CDR3 extends over 16 amino acids. Germline lookup yields CDR1 SGHRS and CDR2 YFSETQ. The CDR3 DNA sequence: TGCGCCAGCAGCTTGGCTCGGACAGGGGATGCAGATACGCAGTATTTT. The encoded protein is CASSLARTGDADTQYF.

The gene calls are TRBV6-5 and TRBJ1-4; D is unclear. The CDR3 contains 14 residues. Germline V gene lookup returns CDR1 MNHEY and CDR2 SVGAGI. V lost 6 bases and J lost 5, with 13 bases in between. This chain's CDR3 is CASSIGRRNEKLFF. CDR3 DNA: TGTGCCAGCAGCATCGGACGGAGGAATGAAAAACTGTTTTTT.

The chain employs TRBV5-1 and TRBJ1-4, with 8 bases fitting TRBD1. The CDR3 is 14 residues long. Trimming at V came to 4 bases and at J to 8 bases, leaving 7 bases not matched to a gene. Germline CDR1 reads SGHRS; CDR2 reads YFSETQ. The CDR3, as DNA: TGCGCCAGCAGCCGCGACAGGGGAGGGGAAAAACTGTTTTTT. Its protein is CASSRDRGGEKLFF.

This clone was seen once. This sequence joins TRBV4-3 and TRBJ2-4; 12 bases are shared with TRBD2. Per the germline V gene, CDR1 is LGHNA and CDR2 is YSLEER. V lost 6 bases, J lost 2 bases, and 20 bases stayed unmatched. CDR3 length equals 21 residues. CDR3 loop: CASSHTAPSGGGTRSKNIQYF. CDR3 coding DNA: TGCGCCAGCAGTCATACGGCGCCTAGCGGGGGGGGAACCCGTTCCAAAAACATTCAGTACTTC.

This chain joins TRBV10-2 and TRBJ2-1; maybe TRBD2 (7 bases). Trimming took 11 bases from V and 5 from J, leaving 16 bases between them. Per the germline V gene, CDR1 is WSHSY and CDR2 is SAAADI. CDR3 length equals 13 residues. The CDR3 reads CASEGGAHNEQFF. The CDR3 nucleotides read TGCGCCTCAGAAGGGGGGGCGCACAATGAGCAGTTCTTC.

J is TRBJ2-1 and V is TRBV29-1; 7 positions match TRBD1. Germline V gives CDR1 SQVTM, CDR2 ANQGSEA. The CDR3 sequence is 15 residues long. Losses at the gene ends were 4 bases for V and 0 bases for J; bases not matched to a gene: 6. The CDR3: CSVADAGGSYNEQFF. For the CDR3, the DNA is TGCAGCGTTGCTGATGCAGGGGGCTCCTACAATGAGCAGTTCTTC.

This clone turned up a few times. The rearrangement links TRBV2 to TRBJ2-5; D is perhaps TRBD2 (7 bases). The CDR3 sequence is 13 residues long. V was clipped by 5 bases and J by 5 bases, with 12 bases between them. CDR1 is SNHLY and CDR2 is FYNNEI in the germline V gene. The CDR3 here is CASSRGAAETQYF. CDR3 sequence (DNA): TGTGCCAGCAGTCGGGGGGCTGCGGAGACCCAGTACTTC.

This clone was picked up one time. The chain is built from TRBV29-1 and TRBJ2-7, with TRBD1 identical over 8 bases. J was trimmed by 0 bases and V by 7 bases; bases with no gene match: 14. The CDR3 is made up of 16 amino acids. The V gene's germline CDR1 is SQVTM and CDR2 ANQGSEA. The CDR3 nucleotides are TGCAGCGACCCCCTGGACAGGGTTGGACCCTCCTACGAGCAGTACTTC. Residues: CSDPLDRVGPSYEQYF.

In its sample, this clone was seen once. The gene calls are TRBV4-2 and TRBJ2-1, with 8 bases fitting TRBD2. V shed 4 bases, J shed 9 bases, and the junction held 17 bases outside the gene matches. The CDR3 runs to 17 residues. From germline, CDR1 is LGHNA and CDR2 YNFKEQ. This CDR3 reads CASSLAGGAGRVGEQFF. CDR3 sequence (DNA): TGTGCCAGCAGCCTGGCCGGGGGGGCGGGGAGAGTGGGTGAGCAGTTCTTC.

In DNA, the CDR3 is TGCGCCAGCAGCCAAGTTAGCATATCCGATACGCAGTATTTT. It encodes CASSQVSISDTQYF. The rearrangement joins TRBV4-1 to TRBJ2-3; D is unresolved. CDR3 length: 14 residues. CDR1 is MGHRA and CDR2 is YSYEKL in the germline V gene. The ends were cut back, 1 base at V and 6 bases at J, with 11 bases in the middle.

V is TRBV7-8 and J is TRBJ2-7; 12 positions match TRBD2. Trimming took 5 bases from V and 4 from J; bases not matched to a gene: 3. The CDR3 runs to 14 residues. Germline CDR1 is SGHVS and CDR2 is FQNEAQ. The CDR3 bases are TGTGCCAGCAGCATACTAGCGGGGGGATACGAGCAGTACTTC. Protein: CASSILAGGYEQYF.

The CDR3 region has the DNA TGTGCCAGCAGTGAAGCGCTGGGCAGGGGTGAGACCCAGTACTTC. Protein sequence: CASSEALGRGETQYF. The V call is TRBV6-1, the J call TRBJ2-5; D perhaps matches TRBD1 (6 bases). The V and J ends lost 0 bases and 5 bases respectively, with 13 bases between them. Germline CDR1 and CDR2: MNHNS and SASEGT. CDR3 length equals 15 residues.

The CDR3 DNA sequence: TGCGCCAGCAGCCAGCACAACGGGATGGAGACCCAGTACTTC. This sequence encodes CASSQHNGMETQYF. The chain combines TRBV4-3 with TRBJ2-5, with D perhaps matching TRBD2 (5 bases). Germline values: CDR1 LGHNA, CDR2 YSLEER. V was shortened by 3 bases and J by 5 bases, with 13 bases between the two germline ends. The CDR3 has 14 residues.

The chain recombines TRBV6-5 with TRBJ1-4; 11 nucleotides agree with TRBD1. The ends lost 6 bases at V and 0 bases at J; junction bases unmatched: 0. The germline CDR1 and CDR2 sequences are MNHEY and SVGAGI. This CDR3 contains 15 residues. The CDR3, as DNA: TGTGCCAGCAGGGGACAGGGGGCAACTAATGAAAAACTGTTTTTT. Its translation is CASRGQGATNEKLFF.

This chain links TRBV6-1 with TRBJ2-5; a possible D gene is TRBD2 (6 bases). This CDR3 is built from 15 residues. Trimming shortened V by 0 bases and J by 10 bases, and 18 bases separated the two germline ends. Germline lookup yields CDR1 MNHNS and CDR2 SASEGT. The CDR3 region has the DNA TGTGCCAGCAGTGAAGCCCGAGCGGGCCAGAGTGACCAGTACTTC. Its protein is CASSEARAGQSDQYF.